Below, 30 T cell receptor beta chains from the same sample are listed, as sequenced in a study of blood T cell repertoires in COVID-19. Sequencing used immunoSEQ multiplex PCR; TCRdb keeps in-frame clones, though not all of them. In the table there are about 160,000 clones, 84% of which are singletons. Sequences were obtained from PBMCs or T cells enriched from blood (not recorded which). The receptor source for this set is a woman between 50 and 59 years old who had recovered from COVID-19.

In its sample, this clone was seen once. The V call is TRBV28, the J call TRBJ2-7, with 7 nucleotides matching TRBD2. This CDR3 is built from 15 residues. The V gene's germline CDR1 is MDHEN and CDR2 SYDVKM. V was pared by 9 bases and J by 1 base, with 12 bases of the junction left unmatched. As DNA, the CDR3 is TGTGCCAGTACCCCTTTATGGACTAGTTCCTACGAGCAGTACTTC. This translates into CASTPLWTSSYEQYF.

The chain combines TRBV7-9 with TRBJ1-1; TRBD1 is a possible D gene (5 bases). The CDR3 runs 15 residues. V was pared by 4 bases and J by 4 bases, with 16 bases between. The germline V gene encodes CDR1 SEHNR and CDR2 FQNEAQ (reference sequence). CDR3 coding DNA: TGTGCCAGCAGCTACGGATCGGGGGGAACCACTGAAGCTTTCTTT. Its translation is CASSYGSGGTTEAFF.

The rearrangement links TRBV7-3 to TRBJ2-1; TRBD2 agrees at 9 bases. With 0 bases clipped from V and 9 bases from J, the junction kept 3 bases outside the gene matches. Per germline, CDR1 SGHTA and CDR2 FQGTGA. The CDR3 length is 14 residues. As DNA, the CDR3 is TGTGCCAGCAGCTTAACCGGGACTAGCAGTGAGCAGTTCTTC. Encoded protein: CASSLTGTSSEQFF.

The V gene is TRBV4-2, the J gene TRBJ2-7, with D perhaps TRBD2 (5 bases). Between the trimmed V and J ends, which lost 0 bases and 7 bases, there was a span of 13 bases. Germline CDR1 and CDR2: LGHNA and YNFKEQ. The CDR3 runs 14 residues. CDR3 DNA: TGTGCCAGCAGCCAAGATTGGGATGCGGGTGAGCAGTACTTC. Its protein product is CASSQDWDAGEQYF.

The genes are TRBV28 and TRBJ1-1, with 9 bases aligning to TRBD1. The CDR3 has 17 residues. Trimming cost V 2 bases and J 5 bases; bases outside gene matches: 12. Germline values: CDR1 MDHEN, CDR2 SYDVKM. This CDR3 reads CASSLTGGAGEGTEAFF. In nucleotides, the CDR3 is TGTGCCAGCAGTTTAACAGGGGGCGCGGGGGAGGGGACTGAAGCTTTCTTT.

The chain is built from TRBV19 and TRBJ1-2; 8 nucleotides match TRBD1. After removal of 5 bases from V and 5 bases from J, the junction contained 4 bases not matched to a gene. The CDR3 is made up of 13 amino acids. CDR1 is LNHDA and CDR2 is SQIVND in the germline V gene (reference sequence). In nucleotides, the CDR3 is TGTGCCAGTAGTGCCGGGACAGGATATGGCTACACCTTC. Translated: CASSAGTGYGYTF.

This chain connects TRBV10-1 to TRBJ2-1, with 7 bases matching TRBD2. With 4 bases clipped from V and 4 bases from J, the junction kept 10 bases outside the gene matches. Germline lookup yields CDR1 WNHNN and CDR2 SYGVQD (reference sequence). The CDR3 has 16 residues. The CDR3 DNA reads as TGCGCCAGCAGTGGAGGCGGGAGCGCCCAGTACAATGAGCAGTTCTTC. As protein: CASSGGGSAQYNEQFF.

This chain uses TRBV28 with TRBJ1-2; TRBD1 agrees at 11 bases. The CDR3 is 17 amino acids. The germline V gene has CDR1 MDHEN and CDR2 SYDVKM. The junction had 13 bases not matched to a gene; V was cut back by 5 bases and J by 5 bases. This CDR3 is CASSPRTGGASGYGYTF. CDR3 in DNA: TGTGCCAGCAGTCCCAGGACAGGGGGCGCGTCTGGGTATGGCTACACCTTC.

V gene TRBV5-4 combines with J gene TRBJ2-1, with D possibly matching TRBD2 (5 bases). From germline, CDR1 is SGHNT and CDR2 YYREEE (reference sequence). V lost 6 bases, J lost 4 bases, and 14 bases lay in between. This CDR3 contains 14 residues. The CDR3 here is CASTQERRYNEQFF. DNA of the CDR3: TGTGCCAGCACTCAGGAGCGGCGGTACAATGAGCAGTTCTTC.

This clone has more than one count but fewer than ten. The V call is TRBV7-9, the J call TRBJ1-1, with D uncertain. V lost 0 bases, J lost 4 bases, and 15 bases lay in between. CDR1 is SEHNR, CDR2 FQNEAQ, per germline (reference sequence). The CDR3 has 16 residues. The CDR3 DNA reads TGTGCCAGCAGCTTAGCACTCCCGTCAGGTGGCACTGAAGCTTTCTTT. Translation: CASSLALPSGGTEAFF.

V is TRBV19 and J is TRBJ2-1; D possibly corresponds to TRBD1 (5 bases). This CDR3 spans 16 amino acids. Trimming shortened V by 7 bases and J by 6 bases, and 22 bases separated the two germline ends. The V gene's germline CDR1 is LNHDA and CDR2 SQIVND (reference sequence). CDR3 bases: TGTGCCAGTACGTCCCCTACAGGTTCTTGGGGCAATGAGCAGTTCTTC. Translation: CASTSPTGSWGNEQFF.

The gene calls are TRBV27 and TRBJ2-1; D remains unclear. Germline loops: CDR1 MNHEY, CDR2 SMNVEV (reference sequence). The V gene lost 5 bases and the J gene lost 7 bases, with 18 bases spanning the gap. The CDR3 length is 15 residues. The CDR3 here is CASSPEHLIANEQFF. DNA of the CDR3: TGTGCCAGCAGTCCCGAGCATTTGATCGCTAATGAGCAGTTCTTC.

The chain uses TRBV7-2 and TRBJ2-7, with D possibly being TRBD2 (5 bases). V lost 5 bases to trimming and J lost 3 bases, with 17 bases between them. Germline CDR1 reads SGHTA; CDR2 reads FQGNSA. The CDR3 runs to 15 residues. The CDR3 coding sequence is TGTGCCAGCAGCCGTAACCCCCTAGCTTTCTACGAGCAGTACTTC. It codes for CASSRNPLAFYEQYF.

The chain couples TRBV5-1 to TRBJ2-2; TRBD2 might be the D (5 bases). V was shortened by 0 bases and J by 3 bases, with 6 bases between the two germline ends. The CDR3 sequence is 14 residues long. Germline CDR1 reads SGHRS; CDR2 reads YFSETQ. CDR3 region: CASSLAGDTGELFF. The DNA of the CDR3 is TGCGCCAGCAGCTTGGCCGGGGACACCGGGGAGCTGTTTTTT.

The chain joins TRBV7-6 to TRBJ2-1; TRBD2 matches 9 bases. V lost 2 bases and J lost 5; bases outside the gene matches: 4. This CDR3 is built from 15 residues. CDR1 SGHVS and CDR2 FNYEAQ come from the germline V gene. The DNA of the CDR3 is TGTGCCAGCAGCTTAATAGCGGGGGAAAACAATGAGCAGTTCTTC. This encodes CASSLIAGENNEQFF.

The rearrangement joins TRBV15 to TRBJ2-2; D unresolved. V was trimmed by 4 bases and J by 0 bases, leaving 6 bases between them. The CDR3 is made up of 14 amino acids. The germline V gene encodes CDR1 LNHNV and CDR2 YYDKDF (reference sequence). The CDR3 DNA reads TGTGCCACCAGCAACAACGCGAACACCGGGGAGCTGTTTTTT. It specifies CATSNNANTGELFF. Supplemented by reference TRBV15 and TRBJ2-2, the full variable domain reads DAMVIQNPRYQVTQFGKPVTLSCSQTLNHNVMYWYQQKSSQAPKLLFHYYDKDFNNEADTPDNFQSRRPNTSFCFLDIRSPGLGDTAMYLCATSNNANTGELFFGEGSRLTVL.

The V gene is TRBV9, the J gene TRBJ1-2, with TRBD1 as a possible D gene (5 bases). Germline-derived CDR1 and CDR2 are SGDLS and YYNGEE. Trimming cost V 0 bases and J 3 bases, with 15 bases left between them. The CDR3 is made up of 16 amino acids. CDR3 DNA sequence: TGTGCCAGCAGCGTAGAAGCGGGGGGGGTCCACTATGGCTACACCTTC. Translation gives CASSVEAGGVHYGYTF.

V and J are TRBV19 and TRBJ2-1, with TRBD1 matching over 8 bases. Germline CDR1 and CDR2: LNHDA and SQIVND (reference sequence). This CDR3 has 14 residues. The V gene end was trimmed by 7 bases and the J gene end by 5 bases; junction bases not matched to a gene: 7. The CDR3 is CASISQGANNEQFF. DNA for the CDR3: TGTGCCAGTATATCGCAGGGGGCGAACAATGAGCAGTTCTTC.

The rearrangement links TRBV29-1 to TRBJ1-1, with D possibly TRBD1 on 5 matching bases. The ends were cut back, 7 bases at V and 1 base at J, with 16 bases in the middle. The CDR3 length is 14 residues. The germline V gene encodes CDR1 SQVTM and CDR2 ANQGSEA. The CDR3 loop is CSAGGVPKNTEAFF. The CDR3 DNA reads as TGCAGCGCTGGAGGGGTCCCGAAGAACACTGAAGCTTTCTTT. Combining the CDR3 with reference TRBV29-1 and TRBJ1-1 gives the whole variable domain SAVISQKPSRDICQRGTSLTIQCQVDSQVTMMFWYRQQPGQSLTLIATANQGSEATYESGFVIDKFPISRPNLTFSTLTVSNMSPEDSSIYLCSAGGVPKNTEAFFGQGTRLTVV.

J is TRBJ2-2 and V is TRBV12-5; 9 bases are a match to TRBD2. The germline V gene encodes CDR1 LGHNT and CDR2 FRNRAP. The CDR3 consists of 14 residues. Trimming cost V 6 bases and J 5 bases; bases outside gene matches: 4. Here the CDR3 reads CASGRGLATGELFF. CDR3 nucleotides: TGTGCTAGTGGCCGCGGACTAGCGACCGGGGAGCTGTTTTTT.

This clone was observed a few times. The V gene is TRBV19, the J gene TRBJ1-5; TRBD1 agrees at 9 bases. The V segment lost 6 bases and the J segment 4 bases; nucleotides outside the gene matches: 7. The length of the CDR3 is 15 residues. From germline, CDR1 is LNHDA and CDR2 SQIVND (reference sequence). The CDR3 DNA sequence: TGTGCCAGTAGCGTCGGGACAGGGCCTAATCAGCCCCAGCATTTT. Protein product: CASSVGTGPNQPQHF.

This chain uses TRBV7-9 with TRBJ1-1, with D perhaps TRBD1 (5 bases). V was pared by 5 bases and J by 1 base, with 14 bases between. The CDR3 length is 15 residues. CDR1 and CDR2 (germline): SEHNR, FQNEAQ (reference sequence). This chain's CDR3 is CASSKKTTGNTEAFF. The CDR3 coding sequence is TGTGCCAGCAGCAAAAAAACAACAGGGAACACTGAAGCTTTCTTT.

The sample holds one count of this clone. The CDR3 here is CASGASGSLEQYF. CDR3 DNA: TGTGCCAGCGGGGCTAGCGGGAGTCTCGAGCAGTACTTC. The genes are TRBV2 and TRBJ2-7; TRBD2 matches at 10 bases. The length of the CDR3 is 13 residues. The V and J ends lost 8 bases and 6 bases, in that order; junction bases with no gene match: 7. Germline V gene sequence: CDR1 SNHLY, CDR2 FYNNEI.

J is TRBJ1-5 and V is TRBV2, with D hard to call. There are 13 residues in the CDR3. Per germline, CDR1 SNHLY and CDR2 FYNNEI. With 0 bases removed from V and 9 bases from J, the gap between germline ends came to 9 bases. The CDR3 bases are TGTGCCAGCAGTGAAGCTGAACTACGGCCCCAGCATTTT. Translation: CASSEAELRPQHF.

The chain has TRBV18 and TRBJ1-1; 9 positions match TRBD1. Germline lookup yields CDR1 KGHSH and CDR2 LQKENI. The CDR3 runs to 15 residues. After removal of 4 bases from V and 3 bases from J, the junction contained 6 bases not matched to a gene. The CDR3 DNA reads as TGTGCCAGCTCACAGGGACAGGGTTTATACACTGAAGCTTTCTTT. Translated: CASSQGQGLYTEAFF.

This sequence joins TRBV4-2 and TRBJ1-1, with 8 bases matching TRBD1. The CDR3 spans 16 residues. Germline V gene data show CDR1 as LGHNA and CDR2 as YNFKEQ. V shed 0 bases and J 8 bases; nucleotides not matched to a gene: 11. The CDR3 here is CASSQDLGGRGREAFF. CDR3 DNA sequence: TGTGCCAGCAGCCAAGATCTAGGGGGCAGGGGGCGAGAAGCTTTCTTT.

This chain uses TRBV5-1 with TRBJ2-5, with D unclear. The CDR3 has 14 residues. Trimming removed 0 bases from V and 4 bases from J, with 10 bases in between. The germline V gene encodes CDR1 SGHRS and CDR2 YFSETQ. This chain's CDR3 is CASSLGGSRETQYF. CDR3 nucleotides: TGCGCCAGCAGCTTGGGAGGTTCGCGAGAGACCCAGTACTTC.

The chain has TRBV5-3 and TRBJ1-1, with 9 positions matching TRBD1. TRBV5-3 is designated an ORF whose function remains uncertain. The V segment lost 1 base and the J segment 0 bases; nucleotides outside the gene matches: 16. There are 20 residues in the CDR3. In DNA, the CDR3 is TGTGCCAGAAGCTTGTCCCGGGACAGGGTGTTAACGAAGATGAACACTGAAGCTTTCTTT. As protein: CARSLSRDRVLTKMNTEAFF.

The chain is built from TRBV7-2 and TRBJ2-2; perhaps TRBD1 as D (5 bases). CDR1 and CDR2 (germline): SGHTA, FQGNSA. CDR3 length: 14 residues. The V gene lost 5 bases and the J gene lost 4 bases, with 11 bases spanning the gap. This CDR3 is CASSLQDSTGELFF. In DNA form, the CDR3 reads TGTGCCAGCAGCCTCCAAGACAGCACCGGGGAGCTGTTTTTT.

The chain combines TRBV7-2 with TRBJ2-3; 7 positions agree with TRBD2. Germline lookup yields CDR1 SGHTA and CDR2 FQGNSA. Trimming at V came to 1 base and at J to 4 bases, leaving 2 bases not matched to a gene. This CDR3 contains 14 residues. The CDR3 bases are TGTGCCAGCAGCTTAGAGCGGGGACCAGATACGCAGTATTTT. This encodes CASSLERGPDTQYF.